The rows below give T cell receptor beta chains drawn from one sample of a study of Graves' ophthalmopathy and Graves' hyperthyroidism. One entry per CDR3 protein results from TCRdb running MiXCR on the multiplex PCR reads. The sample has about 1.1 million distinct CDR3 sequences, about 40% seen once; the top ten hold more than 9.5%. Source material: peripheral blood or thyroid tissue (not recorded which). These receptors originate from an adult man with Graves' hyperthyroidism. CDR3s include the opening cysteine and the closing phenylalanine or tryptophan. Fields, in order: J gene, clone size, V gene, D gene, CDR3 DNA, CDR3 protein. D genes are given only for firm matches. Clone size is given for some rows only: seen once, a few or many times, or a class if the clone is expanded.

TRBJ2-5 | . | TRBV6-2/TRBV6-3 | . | TGTGCCAGCACCGAGACAGGAGTCCAAGAGACCCAGTACTTC | CASTETGVQETQYF
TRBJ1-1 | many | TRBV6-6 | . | TGTGCCAGCAGTTACGGGGCAGGGAGACACGCTTTCTTT | CASSYGAGRHAFF
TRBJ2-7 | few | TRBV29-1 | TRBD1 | TGCACCGGGACAGCCTACGAGCAGTACTTC | CTGTAYEQYF
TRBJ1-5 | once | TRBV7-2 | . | TGTGCCAGCAGCCCGAGCCGGGGCAGCAATCAGCCCCAGCATTTT | CASSPSRGSNQPQHF
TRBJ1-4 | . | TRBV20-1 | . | TGCAGTGCCAACTCGCTAAGTTCTAATGAAAAACTGTTTTTT | CSANSLSSNEKLFF
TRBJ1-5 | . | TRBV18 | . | TGTGCCAGCTCACAGGGCTTGAGCGCGGGCAATCAGCCCCAGCATTTT | CASSQGLSAGNQPQHF
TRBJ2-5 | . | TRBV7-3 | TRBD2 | TGTGCCAGCAGCTTAGACGGGGCGGGAGAGGCTACCCAGTACTTC | CASSLDGAGEATQYF
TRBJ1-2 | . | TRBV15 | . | TGTGCCACCAGCAGAGATCCCATGAGCAATCAGGAAACTAACTATGGCTACACCTTC | CATSRDPMSNQETNYGYTF
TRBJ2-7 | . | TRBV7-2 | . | TGTGCCAGCAGCCTATACAAATCCTACGAGCAGTACTTC | CASSLYKSYEQYF
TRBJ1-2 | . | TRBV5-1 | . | TGCGCCAGCAGCTTGGGAATCTATGGCTGCACCTTC | CASSLGIYGCTF
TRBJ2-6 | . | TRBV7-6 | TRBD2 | TGTGCCAGCAGCGCACTAGCGGGGGATGGCACCGGGGCCAACGTCCTGACTTTC | CASSALAGDGTGANVLTF
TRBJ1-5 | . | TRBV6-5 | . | TGTGCCAGCAGTTACGAAGGGGTTAGCAATCAGCCCCAGCATTTT | CASSYEGVSNQPQHF
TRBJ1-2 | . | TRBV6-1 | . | TGTGCCAGTAATGGGATTCACGCGTATGGCTACACCTTC | CASNGIHAYGYTF
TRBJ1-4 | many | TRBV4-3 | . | TGCGCCAGCAGCCAGCAAGAGGCAGGAGGTAATGAAAAACTGTTTTTT | CASSQQEAGGNEKLFF
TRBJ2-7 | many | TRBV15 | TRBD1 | TGTGCCACCAGCAGAGAGGGACAGGGCTACGAGCAGTACTTC | CATSREGQGYEQYF
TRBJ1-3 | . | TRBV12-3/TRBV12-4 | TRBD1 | TGTGCCAGCAGTACCGGGACAGCTCCCGGAAACACCATATATTTT | CASSTGTAPGNTIYF
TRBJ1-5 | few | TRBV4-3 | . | TGCGCCAGCAGCCAAGATCTTTACCGGGCCCCCTGGCAGCCCCAGCATTTT | CASSQDLYRAPWQPQHF
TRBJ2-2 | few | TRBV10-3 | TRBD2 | TGTGCCACTTGGTTACTAGCGGGGGAGAACACCGGGGAGCTGTTTTTT | CATWLLAGENTGELFF
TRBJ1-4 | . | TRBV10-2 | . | TGCGCCAGCAGTGCCGAAACAACTAATGAAAAACTGTTTTTT | CASSAETTNEKLFF
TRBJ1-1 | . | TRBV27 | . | TGTGCCAGCAGTTTTAACGCAGGGCTGAACACTGAAGCTTTCTTT | CASSFNAGLNTEAFF
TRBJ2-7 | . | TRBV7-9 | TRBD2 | TGTGCCAGCAGCTTGGTCCGTACTTCAGCGGGGACCTACGAGCAGTACTTC | CASSLVRTSAGTYEQYF
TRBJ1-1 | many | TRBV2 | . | TGTGCCAGCAGTGAACTGGGGCTCGGTGAAGCTTTCTTT | CASSELGLGEAFF